The clone carrying this T cell receptor beta chain was picked up a small number of times. The sample belongs to a study of beta chain features in type 1 diabetes. Overall study: Cell yields, gender and age were similar in healthy donors and patients.

Germline CDR1 and CDR2: MNHNY and SVGAGI (reference sequence). The CDR3 loop spans 12 amino acids. V gave up 8 bases and J gave up 0 bases, with 7 bases separating them. Expressed TCRB transcripts were sequenced, since all the RNA that had been isolated was reverse transcribed. Produced via immunoSEQ multiplex PCR; TCRdb's table is partial and in-frame only. The data hold approximately 330,000 clones, with 11% observed a single time. Staining for CD45RO/CCR7/CD25/CD127/CD95/CD27 allowed sorting of CD4+ naive, central memory, regulatory and stem cell-like memory cells. Each population that was sorted was more than 95% pure.

The sequence came from a woman aged 25 to 45 in good health. The chain links TRBV6-6 to TRBJ2-5, with D unclear. The material sequenced was naive CD4+ T cells from blood. The CDR3 sequence is CASARDQETQYF. The CDR3 nucleotides read TGTGCCAGCGCCCGGGACCAAGAGACCCAGTACTTC.